The next 25 T cell receptor beta chains were all read from a single sample in a study of T cells in localized non-small cell lung cancer. The assay was immunoSEQ multiplex PCR, and TCRdb's table has in-frame clones only and misses some. This table holds around 67,000 clones, 85% to 90% found once. This sample comprised peripheral blood, obtained before any cancer treatment. These receptors came from a woman aged 40 to 75 with stage I lung adenocarcinoma.

Points on this clone: At one boundary the junction diverges from the germline segment, which might be a read error. This sequence joins TRBV4-1 and TRBJ2-7, with D possibly being TRBD1 (5 bases). This CDR3 region has 16 residues. Germline CDR1 and CDR2: MGHRA and YSYEKL. The CDR3 region is CASSQDTGQGSNRPEF. The CDR3, as DNA: TGCGCCAGCAGCCAAGATACCGGGCAGGGATCAAACCGGCCAGAATTC.

This clone was recorded once. The J gene is TRBJ1-4, the V gene TRBV6-1, with D perhaps matching TRBD1 (6 bases). Germline values: CDR1 MNHNS, CDR2 SASEGT. V lost 5 bases to trimming and J lost 12 bases, with 13 bases between them. The CDR3 has 12 residues. In DNA form, the CDR3 reads TGTGCCAGCAGTCCGGTGGGGGGCCAACTGTTTTTT. Its protein product is CASSPVGGQLFF.

The gene calls are TRBV30 and TRBJ2-7, with D perhaps TRBD2 (6 bases). Germline V gives CDR1 GTSNPN, CDR2 SVGIG (reference sequence). V lost 2 bases and J 5 bases, leaving 13 bases between the germline ends. The CDR3 consists of 13 residues. This CDR3 reads CAWSTGDGDEQYF. Written as DNA, the CDR3 is TGTGCCTGGAGTACGGGGGACGGGGACGAGCAGTACTTC. Drawing the rest from reference TRBV30 and TRBJ2-7, the complete variable domain is SQTIHQWPATLVQPVGSPLSLECTVEGTSNPNLYWYRQAAGRGLQLLFYSVGIGQISSEVPQNLSASRPQDRQFILSSKKLLLSDSGFYLCAWSTGDGDEQYFGPGTRLTVT.

The gene calls are TRBV5-1 and TRBJ1-3, with TRBD1 identical over 9 bases. Germline lookup yields CDR1 SGHRS and CDR2 YFSETQ. This CDR3 contains 15 residues. V was pared by 5 bases and J by 0 bases, with 3 bases of the junction left unmatched. CDR3 in amino acids: CASRRDRVSGNTIYF. CDR3 in DNA: TGCGCCAGCAGGCGGGACAGGGTCTCTGGAAACACCATATATTTT.

The table lists this clone with a count of one. The chain joins TRBV7-8 to TRBJ2-6; unclear D gene. The germline V and J ends were trimmed by 5 bases and 2 bases, with 10 bases remaining between them. Germline CDR1 SGHVS, CDR2 FQNEAQ. The CDR3 has 15 residues. This chain's CDR3 is CASSQTAAGANVLTF. CDR3 nucleotides: TGTGCCAGCAGCCAGACGGCAGCTGGGGCCAACGTCCTGACTTTC.

This clone was observed a single time. The chain links TRBV27 to TRBJ1-1; 9 bases map to TRBD1. Unmatched junction bases numbered 7, after V lost 5 bases and J lost 3 bases. The CDR3 is made up of 15 amino acids. Looked up from germline, CDR1 is MNHEY and CDR2 is SMNVEV (reference sequence). The CDR3 DNA reads as TGTGCCAGCAGTCCCGAGGGACAGGGATACACTGAAGCTTTCTTT. Encoded protein: CASSPEGQGYTEAFF.

This chain joins TRBV5-1 and TRBJ2-7; D is unresolved. Trimming shortened V by 0 bases and J by 3 bases, and 4 bases separated the two germline ends. Germline assignment: CDR1 SGHRS and CDR2 YFSETQ. This CDR3 is 12 amino acids long. The CDR3 coding sequence is TGCGCCAGCAGCTTGGTAGGCTACGAGCAGTACTTC. Residues: CASSLVGYEQYF.

CDR3 sequence: CASSQVERYEQYF. The CDR3 DNA is TGCGCCAGCAGCCAAGTCGAGCGGTACGAGCAGTACTTC. This chain joins TRBV4-1 and TRBJ2-7, with a possible D match to TRBD2 (5 bases). Germline values: CDR1 MGHRA, CDR2 YSYEKL. The CDR3 consists of 13 residues. Trimming took 1 base from V and 4 from J, leaving 8 bases between them.

The CDR3 here is CASRYDVNYGYTF. In DNA form, the CDR3 reads TGTGCCAGCAGATACGACGTTAACTATGGCTACACCTTC. This chain uses TRBV6-9 with TRBJ1-2; D uncertain. Germline V CDR1 and CDR2: MNHGY, SVAAGI. CDR3 size: 13 residues. V was cut by 6 bases and J by 1 base, with 9 bases left in between.

The chain employs TRBV11-2 and TRBJ2-3; tentative D call: TRBD2 (5 bases). The V end lost 0 bases, the J end lost 2 bases, and 18 bases lay between the germline ends. This CDR3 region has 18 residues. Germline lookup yields CDR1 SGHAT and CDR2 FQNNGV. As DNA, the CDR3 is TGTGCCAGCAGCTTAGATGCCCCCCGGGGTGATCTCACAGATACGCAGTATTTT. Protein: CASSLDAPRGDLTDTQYF.

This clone was seen only once. The genes are TRBV11-2 and TRBJ1-5; D might be TRBD1 (5 bases). CDR1 SGHAT and CDR2 FQNNGV come from the germline V gene. The CDR3 has 15 amino acids. Trimming shortened V by 0 bases and J by 7 bases, and 13 bases separated the two germline ends. The CDR3 DNA reads TGTGCCAGCAGCTTAGATGATGGGGGGGGGCAGCCCCAGCATTTT. Protein product: CASSLDDGGGQPQHF.

The gene calls are TRBV5-1 and TRBJ2-2, with 13 positions matching TRBD2. The germline CDR1 and CDR2 sequences are SGHRS and YFSETQ. V lost 1 base and J lost 2; bases outside the gene matches: 2. The CDR3 loop spans 17 amino acids. CDR3 amino acids: CASSLRTSGGNTGELFF. CDR3 DNA sequence: TGCGCCAGCAGCTTGAGGACTAGCGGGGGAAACACCGGGGAGCTGTTTTTT.

The V call is TRBV10-1, the J call TRBJ2-5; no clear D. Germline CDR1 is WNHNN and CDR2 is SYGVQD (reference sequence). The CDR3 runs to 15 residues. The V end was cut by 0 bases, the J end by 7 bases, with 15 bases between. For the CDR3, the DNA is TGCGCCAGCAGTGAGTCGAAGTCCGTAGGAAGGACCCAGTACTTC. Amino acids: CASSESKSVGRTQYF.

This CDR3 reads CAGTGTYGYTF. Written as DNA, the CDR3 is TGTGCCGGTACAGGAACGTATGGCTACACCTTC. V gene TRBV30 combines with J gene TRBJ1-2, with D perhaps TRBD1 (5 bases). CDR3 size: 11 residues. The germline V gene has CDR1 GTSNPN and CDR2 SVGIG (reference sequence). The ends were cut back, 8 bases at V and 5 bases at J, with 12 bases in the middle.

This clone was observed a single time. The chain joins TRBV11-2 to TRBJ2-7, with D uncertain. Trimming cost V 2 bases and J 6 bases, with 11 bases left between them. The CDR3 totals 13 residues. From germline, CDR1 is SGHAT and CDR2 FQNNGV. CDR3 sequence (DNA): TGTGCCAGCAGCTTACATCTTGGACGCGAGCAGTACTTC. Its protein product is CASSLHLGREQYF.

The chain couples TRBV28 to TRBJ1-3; no definite D call. The CDR3 is 12 amino acids. Germline-derived CDR1 and CDR2 are MDHEN and SYDVKM. The CDR3 DNA reads TGTGTTACCCGGGCCTCTGGAAACACCATATATTTT. The encoded protein is CVTRASGNTIYF.

The sample holds one count of this clone. The chain links TRBV10-3 to TRBJ1-1, with D uncertain. This CDR3 is built from 13 residues. V gave up 6 bases and J gave up 0 bases, with 8 bases separating them. Germline V gives CDR1 ENHRY, CDR2 SYGVKD. The CDR3 spells CAIRADLNTEAFF. The CDR3, as DNA: TGTGCCATCAGGGCAGATCTGAACACTGAAGCTTTCTTT.

This chain joins TRBV7-8 and TRBJ2-1; tentatively, D is TRBD1 (6 bases). V was cut by 1 base and J by 12 bases, with 7 bases left in between. This CDR3 spans 11 amino acids. CDR1 and CDR2 (germline): SGHVS, FQNEAQ. The CDR3 sequence: CASSLGDTQFF. CDR3 nucleotide sequence: TGTGCCAGCAGCTTAGGGGACACGCAGTTCTTC.

The chain joins TRBV4-2 to TRBJ1-1, with 9 bases matching TRBD1. There are 19 residues in the CDR3. V trimming: 0 bases; J trimming: 5 bases; junction bases outside the gene matches: 16. CDR1 is LGHNA and CDR2 is YNFKEQ in the germline V gene. The CDR3 DNA reads TGTGCCAGCAGCCAAGATGTATCCTCCGGACAGGGGATAGGAACTGAAGCTTTCTTT. Amino acids: CASSQDVSSGQGIGTEAFF.

J is TRBJ2-7 and V is TRBV11-2; D might be TRBD1 or TRBD2, each matching 6 bases. Per the germline V gene, CDR1 is SGHAT and CDR2 is FQNNGV. With 4 bases removed from V and 2 bases from J, the gap between germline ends came to 15 bases. The CDR3 spans 15 residues. This chain's CDR3 is CASSWMAGEAYEQYF. DNA of the CDR3: TGTGCCAGCAGCTGGATGGCAGGGGAGGCCTACGAGCAGTACTTC.

The rearrangement uses TRBV7-9 and TRBJ1-1; D ambiguous. Germline V gives CDR1 SEHNR, CDR2 FQNEAQ (reference sequence). The ends were cut back, 4 bases at V and 1 base at J, with 10 bases in the middle. There are 14 residues in the CDR3. CDR3 sequence reads: CASSSAVGNTEAFF. CDR3 sequence (DNA): TGTGCCAGCAGCTCCGCCGTCGGGAACACTGAAGCTTTCTTT. Full variable domain (remainder filled in from reference TRBV7-9 and TRBJ1-1): DTGVSQNPRHKITKRGQNVTFRCDPISEHNRLYWYRQTLGQGPEFLTYFQNEAQLEKSRLLSDRFSAERPKGSFSTLEIQRTEQGDSAMYLCASSSAVGNTEAFFGQGTRLTVV.

The chain employs TRBV28 and TRBJ2-7; D call uncertain. CDR1 is MDHEN and CDR2 is SYDVKM in the germline V gene. The CDR3 length is 11 residues. V was shortened by 3 bases and J by 6 bases, with 6 bases between the two germline ends. The CDR3 DNA reads as TGTGCCAGCAGTTTGACTGGCGAGCAGTACTTC. Its translation is CASSLTGEQYF.

The chain recombines TRBV11-3 with TRBJ1-1, with 9 bases identical to TRBD1. The CDR3 length is 13 residues. J gave up 4 bases and V 5 bases, and 2 bases lay outside the gene matches. Germline V CDR1 and CDR2: SGHNT, YENEEA. CDR3 DNA sequence: TGTGCCAGCAGCGACAGGGGGACCACTGAAGCTTTCTTT. Amino acids: CASSDRGTTEAFF.

The chain joins TRBV9 to TRBJ2-3; 7 positions agree with TRBD2. Germline V gene sequence: CDR1 SGDLS, CDR2 YYNGEE. The length of the CDR3 is 14 residues. Trimming at V came to 4 bases and at J to 4 bases, leaving 6 bases not matched to a gene. CDR3 in amino acids: CASSREGGADTQYF. The CDR3 DNA follows: TGTGCCAGCAGCAGAGAGGGAGGGGCAGATACGCAGTATTTT. Together with reference TRBV9 and TRBJ2-3, the CDR3 gives the full variable domain: DSGVTQTPKHLITATGQRVTLRCSPRSGDLSVYWYQQSLDQGLQFLIQYYNGEERAKGNILERFSAQQFPDLHSELNLSSLELGDSALYFCASSREGGADTQYFGPGTRLTVL.

The CDR3 sequence: CASLNPGIYEQYF. The CDR3 region has the DNA TGTGCCAGCCTAAACCCAGGGATCTACGAGCAGTACTTC. The J gene is TRBJ2-7, the V gene TRBV6-4, with D possibly being TRBD1 (5 bases). The germline V gene encodes CDR1 MRHNA and CDR2 SNTAGT. Trimming left V 8 bases short and J 3 bases short, with 14 bases between. The CDR3 is made up of 13 amino acids.